This T cell receptor beta chain was found in a study of Tregs in tolerant kidney transplant recipients. V was pared by 3 bases and J by 5 bases, with 10 bases between. This CDR3 is 13 amino acids long. Germline CDR1 SGHTA, CDR2 FQGNSA. Remarks on this clone: What it recognizes is unknown.

Study-wide results and caveats: Activated donor B cell expansion appeared to reveal the most relevant donor-specific TCRbeta repertoire. Biological reproducibility was not directly addressed, but technical replication error appeared minimal. The small number of patients limits these findings pending further validation.

Measured with immunoSEQ multiplex PCR; TCRdb has only the in-frame clones, and not every one. The profile covers fewer than 150,000 clones, with roughly nine tenths appearing a single time and roughly 0.63% taken by the ten largest. CD4+CD25+CD127- Tregs, CD4+CD25- non-Tregs, CD4 and CD8 cells were sorted. The TCR sequence derives from a human donor in good health. The V and J genes are TRBV7-2 and TRBJ2-5; D unresolved. The specimen was CD4+ T cells from blood. The CDR3 sequence is CASSFRVRETQYF. DNA for the CDR3: TGTGCCAGCAGCTTTAGAGTCCGGGAGACCCAGTACTTC.